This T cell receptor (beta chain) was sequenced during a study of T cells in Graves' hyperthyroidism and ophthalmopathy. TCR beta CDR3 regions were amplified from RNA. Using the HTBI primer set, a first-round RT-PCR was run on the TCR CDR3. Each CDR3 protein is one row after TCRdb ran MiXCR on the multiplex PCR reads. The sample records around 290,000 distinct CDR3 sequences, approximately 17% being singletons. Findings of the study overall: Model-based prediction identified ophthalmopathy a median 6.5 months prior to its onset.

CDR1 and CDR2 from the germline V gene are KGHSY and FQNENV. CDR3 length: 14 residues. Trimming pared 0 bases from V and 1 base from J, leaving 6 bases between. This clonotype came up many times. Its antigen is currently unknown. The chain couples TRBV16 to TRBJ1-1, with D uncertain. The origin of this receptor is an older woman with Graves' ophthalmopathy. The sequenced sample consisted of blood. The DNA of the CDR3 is TGTGCCAGCAGCCAATCCTCGGCGAACACTGAAGCTTTCTTT. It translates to CASSQSSANTEAFF.